The 5 T cell receptor beta chains presented below share a single source sample, sequenced in a study of CD8+CD57+ T cells in acquired aplastic anemia. CDR3 and TCR beta VDJ profiling relied on genomic DNA as the template. TCRdb used MiXCR to reprocess the reads, holding one entry per CDR3 protein. The repertoire holds 80,000 to 100,000 distinct CDR3 sequences, about 66% seen once, with 65% in the top ten. All sequencing subjects had displayed CD8+CD57+ cell expansion on flow cytometry. The sample comprised sorted CD4+, CD8+, or CD8+CD57+ T cells (not recorded which) from PBMCs. Receptors were obtained from a human donor with aplastic anemia.

The gene calls are TRBV3-1 and TRBJ2-7; possibly TRBD1 for D (6 bases). Germline assignment: CDR1 LGHDT and CDR2 YNNKEL (reference sequence). V lost 3 bases to trimming and J lost 0 bases, with 9 bases between them. The CDR3 is 14 amino acids. DNA of the CDR3: TGTGCCAGCAGCCACCGACAGGACTCCTACGAGCAGTACTTC. Its protein product is CASSHRQDSYEQYF.

As DNA, the CDR3 is TGTGCCAGCAGTTTGTGGGGGGGCCATGGCTACACCTTC. Its protein is CASSLWGGHGYTF. V gene TRBV12-3 or TRBV12-4 combines with J gene TRBJ1-2; tentative D call: TRBD1 (6 bases). This CDR3 comprises 13 residues. V was shortened by 3 bases and J by 6 bases, with 11 bases between the two germline ends.

This clonotype was seen only once. The V call is TRBV10-3, the J call TRBJ1-2, with D tentatively TRBD1 (6 bases). Germline values: CDR1 ENHRY, CDR2 SYGVKD. The CDR3 contains 13 residues. Trimming stripped 8 bases from V and 7 bases from J, with 17 bases between. The CDR3, as DNA: TGTGCCATCGGTCAGGCAGGGGTAGTTGGCTACACCTTC. Translated: CAIGQAGVVGYTF.

Concerning this clonotype: One end of the junction is discordant with germline, which a read error may explain. CDR3 in DNA: TGTGCTAGCAGCCTCCAGAACCACCTAGCGGGGGGCACAGATACGCAGTATTTT. Translation gives CASSLQNHLAGGTDTQYF. This chain links TRBV7-6 with TRBJ2-3; 10 positions match TRBD2. The V gene's germline CDR1 is SGHVS and CDR2 FNYEAQ. The CDR3 has 18 residues. The whole variable domain, filled in from reference TRBV7-6 and TRBJ2-3, reads GAGVSQSPRYKVTKRGQDVALRCDPISGHVSLYWYRQALGQGPEFLTYFNYEAQQDKSGLPNDRFSAERPEGSISTLTIQRTEQRDSAMYRCASSLQNHLAGGTDTQYFGPGTRLTVL.

This chain uses TRBV20-1 with TRBJ2-1; unclear D gene. The CDR3 consists of 15 residues. Germline values: CDR1 DFQATT, CDR2 SNEGSKA (reference sequence). Trimming stripped 0 bases from V and 3 bases from J, with 12 bases between. The CDR3 sequence: CSARDKSGFYNEQFF. The CDR3 region has the DNA TGCAGTGCTAGAGATAAGTCAGGATTCTACAATGAGCAGTTCTTC.